A single sample gave rise to the 17 T cell receptor beta chains below, sequenced in a study of regulatory T cells in long-lasting Graves disease (dated by TCRdb to about 2021). Libraries were constructed by multiplex PCR. The sequencing machine was an Illumina HiSeq 4000. CDR3 regions were amplified by Arm-PCR with iRepertoire HTBI primers to construct TCR beta libraries. TCRdb reran the public reads through fastp at Q25 and MiXCR, keeping productive beta chains. Every distinct CDR3 protein forms one entry, paired with its most common genes and DNA. This sample holds fewer than 600,000 distinct CDR3 sequences; less than 25% were observed only once. Around 14% of the sample belongs to the ten largest clones. The time point label, as the study defines it: persistent/refractory GD, antithyroid drugs over 5 years with positive TRAb. RNA was extracted from PBMCs in TRIzol for both TCR sequencing and RNA sequencing.

The sequences come from peripheral blood mononuclear cells (PBMCs), collected when the disease was refractory, from a patient treated with antithyroid drugs. These receptors were collected from a female donor with Graves disease.

The CDR3 coding sequence is TGTGCCAGCAGTGGAAGGGCCTATGGCTACACCTTC. Protein: CASSGRAYGYTF. This chain uses TRBV25-1 with TRBJ1-2, with unresolved D. The ends were cut back, 4 bases at V and 4 bases at J, with 7 bases in the middle. Germline lookup yields CDR1 MGHDK and CDR2 SYGVNS. The CDR3 runs to 12 residues.

This clonotype was counted many times. V gene TRBV28 combines with J gene TRBJ1-5; the D is unclear. V was trimmed by 5 bases and J by 4 bases, leaving 21 bases between them. The CDR3 has 17 amino acids. From germline, CDR1 is MDHEN and CDR2 SYDVKM. This CDR3 is CASSKHPGFGLNQPQHF. Here the CDR3 DNA reads TGTGCCAGCAGTAAACATCCGGGTTTTGGCCTTAATCAGCCCCAGCATTTT.

This clonotype was seen only a few times. This chain's CDR3 is CAWSPENSEPQHF. The CDR3 nucleotides read TGTGCCTGGAGTCCTGAAAATTCGGAGCCCCAGCATTTT. The V and J genes are TRBV30 and TRBJ1-5; no clear D gene. Germline values: CDR1 GTSNPN, CDR2 SVGIG (reference sequence). The CDR3 covers 13 residues. Trimming took off 2 bases at V and 8 bases at J, with 13 bases between the two ends.

In this sample, this clonotype turned up a few times. The chain joins TRBV7-8 to TRBJ1-2, with D unclear. Per the germline V gene, CDR1 is SGHVS and CDR2 is FQNEAQ. The CDR3 is 15 residues long. With 4 bases removed from V and 2 bases from J, the gap between germline ends came to 14 bases. CDR3 amino acids: CASSSKEGSNYGYTF. The CDR3 nucleotides read TGTGCCAGCAGCTCCAAGGAGGGATCCAACTATGGCTACACCTTC. Combining the CDR3 with reference TRBV7-8 and TRBJ1-2 gives the whole variable domain GAGVSQSPRYKVAKRGQDVALRCDPISGHVSLFWYQQALGQGPEFLTYFQNEAQLDKSGLPSDRFFAERPEGSVSTLKIQRTQQEDSAVYLCASSSKEGSNYGYTFGSGTRLTVV.

V gene TRBV3-1 combines with J gene TRBJ1-6; D is perhaps TRBD1 (6 bases). The V end lost 4 bases, the J end lost 2 bases, and 12 bases lay between the germline ends. Per germline, CDR1 LGHDT and CDR2 YNNKEL (reference sequence). This CDR3 has 16 residues. The CDR3 sequence is CASSPGEGPYNSPLHF. In DNA form, the CDR3 reads TGTGCCAGCAGCCCAGGGGAAGGCCCCTATAATTCACCCCTCCACTTT.

The count of this clonotype is one. A much larger clone differs by one base, so this may be a read error. The J gene is TRBJ2-5, the V gene TRBV15, with D perhaps matching TRBD1 or TRBD2 (6 bases each). V lost 0 bases and J 5 bases, leaving 13 bases between the germline ends. This CDR3 is 15 amino acids long. Germline V gives CDR1 LNHNV, CDR2 YYDKDF (reference sequence). The CDR3 here is CATSRDWGADETQYF. CDR3 nucleotides: TGTGCCACCAGCAGAGATTGGGGGGCGGATGAGACCCAGTACTTC.

In its sample, this clonotype was seen a few times. The rearrangement uses TRBV3-1 and TRBJ2-7, with D possibly being TRBD1 (6 bases). Germline V CDR1 and CDR2: LGHDT, YNNKEL (reference sequence). This CDR3 spans 13 amino acids. The V end lost 3 bases, the J end lost 3 bases, and 9 bases lay between the germline ends. The CDR3 sequence is CASSHLQGYEQYF. The CDR3 DNA reads TGTGCCAGCAGCCATCTACAGGGCTACGAGCAGTACTTC.

This clonotype was detected ten times or more. This chain joins TRBV12-3 or TRBV12-4 and TRBJ2-5; 7 nucleotides line up with TRBD1. With V trimmed by 6 bases and J by 2 bases, 9 bases remained unmatched. This CDR3 has 15 amino acids. The CDR3 DNA follows: TGTGCCAGCAGATTGACCCGGGACAGTCAAGAGACCCAGTACTTC. Translation gives CASRLTRDSQETQYF.

The rearrangement joins TRBV12-3 or TRBV12-4 to TRBJ1-5; D not certain. The CDR3 runs 15 residues. Trimming took off 5 bases at V and 1 base at J, with 12 bases between the two ends. CDR3 bases: TGTGCCAGCAGTGTCCGGACGGGAAGCAATCAGCCCCAGCATTTT. Its translation is CASSVRTGSNQPQHF.

There are many counts of this clonotype. J is TRBJ1-1 and V is TRBV27; tentative D call: TRBD1 (6 bases). In germline, CDR1 is MNHEY, CDR2 SMNVEV (reference sequence). The CDR3 is 15 residues long. The V gene lost 7 bases and the J gene lost 0 bases, with 15 bases spanning the gap. In nucleotides, the CDR3 is TGTGCCAGCAAACCGATGGACAGATTGAACACTGAAGCTTTCTTT. It yields the protein CASKPMDRLNTEAFF.

This clonotype appeared many times. The rearrangement uses TRBV28 and TRBJ1-1; 9 nucleotides match TRBD1. There are 15 residues in the CDR3. The V and J ends lost 5 bases and 3 bases, in that order; junction bases with no gene match: 7. Germline V gives CDR1 MDHEN, CDR2 SYDVKM. The DNA of the CDR3 is TGTGCCAGCAGTGGAACAGGGGGCTTGGACACTGAAGCTTTCTTT. Translated: CASSGTGGLDTEAFF.

This clonotype was counted ten times or more. This rearrangement joins TRBV28 to TRBJ2-7; TRBD2 matches 15 bases. Germline assignment: CDR1 MDHEN and CDR2 SYDVKM. V was clipped by 0 bases and J by 0 bases; unmatched bases: 3. This CDR3 is 18 amino acids long. In DNA form, the CDR3 reads TGTGCCAGCAGTTTATGCGGACTAGCGGGGGGGCACTCCTACGAGCAGTACTTC. Its translation: CASSLCGLAGGHSYEQYF.

This clonotype was seen ten or more times. The chain links TRBV12-5 to TRBJ1-2; weak D call: TRBD1 (5 bases). The CDR3 has 13 residues. Trimming took 6 bases from V and 3 from J, leaving 11 bases between them. CDR1 is LGHNT, CDR2 FRNRAP, per germline. The CDR3 sequence is CASGSLGDYGYTF. The CDR3 DNA reads TGTGCTAGTGGATCCTTGGGGGACTATGGCTACACCTTC.

The sample holds many counts of this clonotype. J is TRBJ1-5 and V is TRBV15, with 7 nucleotides matching TRBD1. Germline V gives CDR1 LNHNV, CDR2 YYDKDF (reference sequence). With 1 base clipped from V and 4 bases from J, the junction kept 7 bases outside the gene matches. The CDR3 sequence is 16 residues long. The CDR3 sequence is CATSRAQGWGNQPQHF. Written as DNA, the CDR3 is TGTGCCACCAGCAGAGCACAGGGGTGGGGAAATCAGCCCCAGCATTTT.

V and J are TRBV28 and TRBJ1-4; TRBD1 matches at 8 bases. There are 15 residues in the CDR3. Germline V CDR1 and CDR2: MDHEN, SYDVKM. Trimming cost V 6 bases and J 7 bases; bases outside gene matches: 10. The CDR3 region has the DNA TGTGCCAGCAGCGTAAACAGGGGGTCTGGTGAAAAACTGTTTTTT. Amino acids: CASSVNRGSGEKLFF.

This clonotype came up a few times. The gene calls are TRBV20-1 and TRBJ2-7, with 9 bases fitting TRBD2. The germline CDR1 and CDR2 sequences are DFQATT and SNEGSKA (reference sequence). The CDR3 loop spans 12 amino acids. The trim removed 5 bases at V and 6 bases at J, leaving 5 bases unmatched. The CDR3 loop reads CSAYSGSSEQYF. The CDR3 nucleotides are TGCAGTGCTTATAGCGGGAGCAGCGAGCAGTACTTC.

The rearrangement uses TRBV6-1 and TRBJ2-7; 7 bases agree with TRBD1. V lost 6 bases, J lost 5 bases, and 10 bases stayed unmatched. Germline CDR1 is MNHNS and CDR2 is SASEGT. The CDR3 loop spans 14 amino acids. The CDR3 loop is CASSPMTGKNEQYF. The CDR3 DNA sequence: TGTGCCAGCAGCCCGATGACAGGGAAGAACGAGCAGTACTTC.